A selection of T cell receptor beta chains follows, all from one sample in a study of blood T cell repertoires in COVID-19. Data came from immunoSEQ multiplex PCR; TCRdb stores just in-frame clones and leaves some out. The table includes around 25,000 clones, more than 80% detected once. The sample taken for sequencing was peripheral blood. Receptors were obtained from a human donor in a cohort sampled during active COVID-19. The CDR3 runs from the conserved cysteine through the conserved F or W. A D gene is named only where the DNA matches it firmly. Size is omitted from some rows. Given values are once, few, many or a class for expanded clones.

v_gene: TRBV5-4
abundance: -
j_gene: TRBJ1-6
d_gene: -
CDR3nt: TGTGCCAGCAGCTTGGGATCGGGACAAGGACGGACGAATTCACCCCTCCACTTT
CDR3aa: CASSLGSGQGRTNSPLHF

v_gene: TRBV18
abundance: -
j_gene: TRBJ2-7
d_gene: TRBD2
CDR3nt: TGTGCCAGCTCACGACAAAGGGAGGGGAAAGCCGAGCAGTACTTC
CDR3aa: CASSRQREGKAEQYF

v_gene: TRBV6-5
abundance: -
j_gene: TRBJ1-5
d_gene: -
CDR3nt: TGTGCCAGCGGAAGACAGGCTAGCAATCAGCCCCAGCATTTT
CDR3aa: CASGRQASNQPQHF

v_gene: TRBV5-4
abundance: -
j_gene: TRBJ2-3
d_gene: TRBD2
CDR3nt: TGTGCCAGCAGCCCACGGGGGGGATCGGAAGATACGCAGTATTTT
CDR3aa: CASSPRGGSEDTQYF

v_gene: TRBV5-1
abundance: once
j_gene: TRBJ2-1
d_gene: TRBD1
CDR3nt: TGCGCCAGCAGCTCCGGGACAGGAGATTACAATGAGCAGTTCTTC
CDR3aa: CASSSGTGDYNEQFF

v_gene: TRBV5-1
abundance: once
j_gene: TRBJ2-3
d_gene: -
CDR3nt: TGCGCCAGCAGCGGCGCGGTAGCTGGGACAGATACGCAGTATTTT
CDR3aa: CASSGAVAGTDTQYF

v_gene: TRBV5-1
abundance: once
j_gene: TRBJ2-2
d_gene: TRBD2
CDR3nt: TGCGCCAGCAGTCCAAGTAGCGGGAGCCTCACCGGGGAGCTGTTTTTT
CDR3aa: CASSPSSGSLTGELFF

v_gene: TRBV30
abundance: once
j_gene: TRBJ2-3
d_gene: -
CDR3nt: TGTGCCTGGAGTGGCCGGGAGACAGATACGCAGTATTTT
CDR3aa: CAWSGRETDTQYF

v_gene: TRBV21-1
abundance: -
j_gene: TRBJ2-7
d_gene: -
CDR3nt: TGTGCCAGCAGAGGACAGGGGGAGACCTACGAGCAGTACTTC
CDR3aa: CASRGQGETYEQYF

v_gene: TRBV28
abundance: -
j_gene: TRBJ1-6
d_gene: -
CDR3nt: TGTGCCAGCATCTTAGGATCGGGGGTTATTGATTCACCCCTCCACTTT
CDR3aa: CASILGSGVIDSPLHF

v_gene: TRBV11-2
abundance: -
j_gene: TRBJ1-6
d_gene: TRBD1
CDR3nt: TGTGCCAGCAGCCTGACAGGGGGTAATTCACCCCTCCACTTT
CDR3aa: CASSLTGGNSPLHF

v_gene: TRBV7-9
abundance: -
j_gene: TRBJ2-1
d_gene: TRBD2
CDR3nt: TGTGCCAGCAGCGCAGAGAAACTCACTAGCGGGAACGAGCAGTTCTTC
CDR3aa: CASSAEKLTSGNEQFF

v_gene: TRBV6-1
abundance: once
j_gene: TRBJ1-5
d_gene: TRBD1
CDR3nt: TGTGCCAGCAGTGAATCGGGGACAGCTTATAGCAATCAGCCCCAGCATTTT
CDR3aa: CASSESGTAYSNQPQHF

v_gene: TRBV7-9
abundance: -
j_gene: TRBJ2-2
d_gene: TRBD1
CDR3nt: TGTGCCAGCAGCTTACGGACAGGGGCCGGGGAGCTGTTTTTT
CDR3aa: CASSLRTGAGELFF

v_gene: TRBV5-1
abundance: -
j_gene: TRBJ2-5
d_gene: TRBD1
CDR3nt: TGCGCCAGCAGCCGCTCCCAGGGGGTACGGGAGACCCAGTACTTC
CDR3aa: CASSRSQGVRETQYF

v_gene: TRBV2
abundance: -
j_gene: TRBJ2-6
d_gene: TRBD1
CDR3nt: TGTGCCAGCAGTGATCCGGGACAGAGCTCTGGGGCCAACGTCCTGACTTTC
CDR3aa: CASSDPGQSSGANVLTF

v_gene: TRBV12-3/TRBV12-4
abundance: -
j_gene: TRBJ2-5
d_gene: -
CDR3nt: TGTGCCAGCAGCTTGGGCCCCCCAGAGACCCAGTACTTC
CDR3aa: CASSLGPPETQYF

v_gene: TRBV28
abundance: -
j_gene: TRBJ1-4
d_gene: -
CDR3nt: TGTGCCAGCAGCGAGGGGGGGACTAATGAAAAACTGTTTTTT
CDR3aa: CASSEGGTNEKLFF

v_gene: TRBV5-1
abundance: -
j_gene: TRBJ1-4
d_gene: TRBD1
CDR3nt: TGCGCCAGCAGCTTTACCCCGGGACAGCCTAATGAAAAACTGTTTTTT
CDR3aa: CASSFTPGQPNEKLFF

v_gene: TRBV19
abundance: -
j_gene: TRBJ2-5
d_gene: TRBD2
CDR3nt: TGTGCCAGTACCCCAGCGGGAGAGGGTTCAGAGACCCAGTACTTC
CDR3aa: CASTPAGEGSETQYF

v_gene: TRBV5-1
abundance: -
j_gene: TRBJ2-5
d_gene: -
CDR3nt: TGCGCCAGCAGCTTGGGAGGTCAAGAGACCCAGTACTTC
CDR3aa: CASSLGGQETQYF

v_gene: TRBV30
abundance: -
j_gene: TRBJ1-2
d_gene: TRBD1
CDR3nt: TGTGCCTGGAGTGTAGGGACAGGGGGCGCGGAAGGCTACACCTTC
CDR3aa: CAWSVGTGGAEGYTF

v_gene: TRBV2
abundance: -
j_gene: TRBJ2-7
d_gene: -
CDR3nt: TGTGCCAGTGAAAGAGCGGGCGAGCAGTACTTC
CDR3aa: CASERAGEQYF

v_gene: TRBV9
abundance: -
j_gene: TRBJ2-2
d_gene: -
CDR3nt: TGTGCCAGCAGCGTAGGATGGGGGCAAGGCACCGGGGAGCTGTTTTTT
CDR3aa: CASSVGWGQGTGELFF

v_gene: TRBV11-2
abundance: -
j_gene: TRBJ2-2
d_gene: TRBD1
CDR3nt: TGTGCCAGCAGCCCCGACGACAGGGGGCGTCCGACCACCGGGGAGCTGTTTTTT
CDR3aa: CASSPDDRGRPTTGELFF

v_gene: TRBV18
abundance: -
j_gene: TRBJ1-6
d_gene: TRBD1
CDR3nt: TGTGCCAGCTCCCTCCACAGGGGCTCCTATAATTCACCCCTCCACTTT
CDR3aa: CASSLHRGSYNSPLHF

v_gene: TRBV2
abundance: few
j_gene: TRBJ1-5
d_gene: -
CDR3nt: TGTGCCAGCAGCGTCACGGGAGGGGGTCAGCCCCAGCATTTT
CDR3aa: CASSVTGGGQPQHF

v_gene: TRBV7-2
abundance: -
j_gene: TRBJ2-1
d_gene: TRBD2
CDR3nt: TGTGCCAGCAGCGTCGGGAGGGTGCAGTACAATGAGCAGTTCTTC
CDR3aa: CASSVGRVQYNEQFF

v_gene: TRBV12-2
abundance: -
j_gene: TRBJ1-5
d_gene: -
CDR3nt: TGTGCAAGTCGCTTAGCAGGTCAGGATAGCAATCAGCCCCAGCATTTT
CDR3aa: CASRLAGQDSNQPQHF

v_gene: TRBV7-6
abundance: -
j_gene: TRBJ2-5
d_gene: TRBD2
CDR3nt: TGTGCCAGCAGCTCCTCTGCGGGGGGGCACCAAGAGACCCAGTACTTC
CDR3aa: CASSSSAGGHQETQYF

v_gene: TRBV3-1/TRBV3-2
abundance: -
j_gene: TRBJ1-3
d_gene: -
CDR3nt: TGTGCCAGCAGCCAATCAGTCTCTGGAAACACCATATATTTT
CDR3aa: CASSQSVSGNTIYF

v_gene: TRBV6-5
abundance: once
j_gene: TRBJ2-7
d_gene: -
CDR3nt: TGTGCCAGCAGTAACGGACGGGACTTCAAGCAGTACTTC
CDR3aa: CASSNGRDFKQYF

v_gene: TRBV7-3
abundance: -
j_gene: TRBJ2-3
d_gene: TRBD2
CDR3nt: TGTGCCAGCAGCCCGTTAGCGGGAGCGGTAGATACGCAGTATTTT
CDR3aa: CASSPLAGAVDTQYF

v_gene: TRBV10-3
abundance: -
j_gene: TRBJ2-7
d_gene: -
CDR3nt: TGTGCCATCAGTGAGTCGTCCTTCCCCTACGAGCAGTACTTC
CDR3aa: CAISESSFPYEQYF

v_gene: TRBV5-1
abundance: -
j_gene: TRBJ2-3
d_gene: -
CDR3nt: TGCGCCAGCAGCTCTGTGGGCGTCTCCACAGATACGCAGTATTTT
CDR3aa: CASSSVGVSTDTQYF

v_gene: TRBV10-3
abundance: -
j_gene: TRBJ2-7
d_gene: TRBD2
CDR3nt: TGTGCCACCCTGCCTAGCGGGAGTTTTCCCTACGAGCAGTACTTC
CDR3aa: CATLPSGSFPYEQYF

v_gene: TRBV18
abundance: -
j_gene: TRBJ2-1
d_gene: -
CDR3nt: TGTGCCAGCTCACCAAGCAGGGATAGATATGAGCAGTTCTTC
CDR3aa: CASSPSRDRYEQFF

v_gene: TRBV21-1
abundance: -
j_gene: TRBJ2-3
d_gene: -
CDR3nt: TGTGCCAGCAGCCCCTCCCGCGGAGATCGCACAGATACGCAGTATTTT
CDR3aa: CASSPSRGDRTDTQYF

v_gene: TRBV28
abundance: -
j_gene: TRBJ2-2
d_gene: -
CDR3nt: TGTGCCAGCAGTTCCGGACAGACGAACACCGGGGAGCTGTTTTTT
CDR3aa: CASSSGQTNTGELFF

v_gene: TRBV6-5
abundance: -
j_gene: TRBJ2-3
d_gene: -
CDR3nt: TGTGCCACCGCGGGACTCGCGGCAGGGGATACGCAGTATTTT
CDR3aa: CATAGLAAGDTQYF

v_gene: TRBV6-4
abundance: -
j_gene: TRBJ1-4
d_gene: TRBD1
CDR3nt: TGTGCCAGCAGTGGGGGACAGGGAAGGTCGAATGAAAAACTGTTTTTT
CDR3aa: CASSGGQGRSNEKLFF

v_gene: TRBV4-1
abundance: once
j_gene: TRBJ1-2
d_gene: -
CDR3nt: TGCGCCAGCAGCCAAGATTCTACGGCTAACTATGGCTACACCTTC
CDR3aa: CASSQDSTANYGYTF

v_gene: TRBV18
abundance: -
j_gene: TRBJ2-4
d_gene: TRBD1
CDR3nt: TGTGCCAGCTCACCTACCCGGACAGGGAGGTACATTCAGTACTTC
CDR3aa: CASSPTRTGRYIQYF

v_gene: TRBV12-2
abundance: -
j_gene: TRBJ2-7
d_gene: -
CDR3nt: TGTGCAAGTCGCTTAGGAAGACATAGGTCCTACGAGCAGTACTTC
CDR3aa: CASRLGRHRSYEQYF

v_gene: TRBV27
abundance: -
j_gene: TRBJ2-2
d_gene: TRBD2
CDR3nt: TGTGCCAGCAGGGCGGGGGTTGGGCTCGGGGAGCTGTTTTTT
CDR3aa: CASRAGVGLGELFF

v_gene: TRBV6-5
abundance: few
j_gene: TRBJ1-2
d_gene: -
CDR3nt: TGTGCCAGCAGGTTGAACCGACGGTCAGAGGCTGGCTACACCTTC
CDR3aa: CASRLNRRSEAGYTF

v_gene: TRBV29-1
abundance: -
j_gene: TRBJ1-3
d_gene: TRBD1
CDR3nt: TGCAGCGTTCAGGACAGGGGGCGAAACACCATATATTTT
CDR3aa: CSVQDRGRNTIYF

v_gene: TRBV14
abundance: -
j_gene: TRBJ1-6
d_gene: -
CDR3nt: TGTGCCAGCAGCGACGGAGGGGACTATTCACCCCTCCACTTT
CDR3aa: CASSDGGDYSPLHF